Given below is one T cell receptor (beta chain) in context. The data were taken from a study of blood T cell repertoires in COVID-19. Study background: COVID-19 samples from acute and convalescent phases originated in the United States, Italy and Spain. Sample material is recorded as cDNA or gDNA derived from T cells, B-cell-depleted T cells, or PBMCs.

The length of the CDR3 is 18 residues. Per germline, CDR1 KGHSH and CDR2 LQKENI. Trimming removed 2 bases from V and 1 base from J, with 21 bases in between. Sequencing used immunoSEQ multiplex PCR; TCRdb keeps in-frame clones, though not all of them. The sample records about 170,000 clones, roughly 90% being singletons. The age range of participants was about 18 to 89 years, with residence in about two dozen US areas. The material sequenced was PBMCs or T cells enriched from blood (not recorded which). The sequence came from a woman between 50 and 59 years old who had recovered from COVID-19. The chain couples TRBV18 to TRBJ2-7, with D tentatively TRBD1 (6 bases). The CDR3 protein is CASSPNRQDRSGSYEQYF. The CDR3 DNA reads as TGTGCCAGCTCACCAAACAGGCAAGACAGGTCAGGGTCCTACGAGCAGTACTTC.